What follows is one TCR beta chain and its context. This sample was included in a study of blood T cell repertoires in COVID-19. Study-level background: Specimens from acute and convalescent COVID-19 originated in the United States, Italy and Spain.

CDR1 and CDR2 (germline): MGHDK, SYGVNS. Trimming left V 7 bases short and J 7 bases short, with 15 bases between. The CDR3 is made up of 13 amino acids. Per the original data handling: It was from reference gene primer amplification that nucleated cell counts were estimated. The repertoire was sequenced with immunoSEQ multiplex PCR; TCRdb's copy has only in-frame clones and lacks some. That table gives V, J and clone size, and the DNA gave D and trimming. The repertoire holds some 130,000 clones, around 80% seen once, with 3.5% to 4.5% in the top ten. The material sequenced was peripheral blood. V and J are TRBV25-1 and TRBJ2-3; tentatively, D is TRBD2 (5 bases). The sequence derives from a man between 60 and 75 years old with acute or convalescent COVID-19. The CDR3 DNA reads as TGTGCCAGCATAAGAAGTCCGGGAAATACGCAGTATTTT. Translating gives CASIRSPGNTQYF.